A single sample gave rise to the 14 T cell receptor beta chains below, sequenced in a study of lymphopenia after photon versus proton radiotherapy. The table came from immunoSEQ multiplex PCR; TCRdb's copy has only in-frame clones and leaves some out. The sample has just over 25,000 clones, roughly 85% seen once. This sample comprised peripheral blood, obtained from a patient treated with photon-based radiotherapy. These receptors came from a man younger than 40 with gastric cancer.

This sequence joins TRBV5-1 and TRBJ2-2; tentatively, D is TRBD1 (6 bases). CDR3 size: 14 residues. Trimming shortened V by 4 bases and J by 6 bases, and 13 bases separated the two germline ends. Looked up from germline, CDR1 is SGHRS and CDR2 is YFSETQ. The CDR3 DNA reads TGCGCCAGCAGCCAAGACAGGTTCTCCGGGGAGCTGTTTTTT. Translation: CASSQDRFSGELFF.

The gene calls are TRBV7-3 and TRBJ1-2; 7 bases line up with TRBD1. The germline V gene encodes CDR1 SGHTA and CDR2 FQGTGA. CDR3 size: 13 residues. The trim removed 9 bases at V and 2 bases at J, leaving 6 bases unmatched. Here the CDR3 DNA reads TGTGCCAGTCTGGACAGGCGGAACTATGGCTACACCTTC. It specifies CASLDRRNYGYTF.

The chain couples TRBV19 to TRBJ1-2, with D unresolved. This CDR3 contains 15 residues. Germline CDR1 LNHDA, CDR2 SQIVND (reference sequence). Trimming cost V 6 bases and J 4 bases, with 18 bases left between them. The CDR3 reads CASSLQGGQAYGYTF. CDR3 DNA: TGTGCCAGTAGCCTCCAAGGAGGGCAGGCCTATGGCTACACCTTC.

In DNA form, the CDR3 reads TGTGCCAGCAGCTTAACCACCCGGCTAGCAAACACCGGGGAGCTGTTTTTT. It translates to CASSLTTRLANTGELFF. The chain uses TRBV11-3 and TRBJ2-2; D is possibly TRBD2 (5 bases). V lost 2 bases and J lost 2, with 15 bases in between. Germline CDR1 reads SGHNT; CDR2 reads YENEEA. This CDR3 spans 17 amino acids.

The V and J genes are TRBV5-8 and TRBJ2-7; TRBD2 matches 11 bases. After removal of 3 bases from V and 1 base from J, the junction contained 12 bases not matched to a gene. The CDR3 sequence is 18 residues long. Germline V gene data show CDR1 as SGHTS and CDR2 as YDEGEE. DNA for the CDR3: TGTGCCAGCAGCTCCAGTCAGGGACTAGCGGATGAATCCTACGAGCAGTACTTC. Protein sequence: CASSSSQGLADESYEQYF.

The J gene is TRBJ2-1, the V gene TRBV18; possibly TRBD2 for D (6 bases). Germline CDR1 KGHSH, CDR2 LQKENI. V lost 0 bases and J lost 5, with 11 bases in between. This CDR3 has 15 amino acids. CDR3 bases: TGTGCCAGCTCACCACCGAATCGGGAGAACAATGAGCAGTTCTTC. Protein product: CASSPPNRENNEQFF. The variable domain in full, with the rest retrieved from reference TRBV18 and TRBJ2-1, is NAGVMQNPRHLVRRRGQEARLRCSPMKGHSHVYWYRQLPEEGLKFMVYLQKENIIDESGMPKERFSAEFPKEGPSILRIQQVVRGDSAAYFCASSPPNRENNEQFFGPGTRLTVL.

V gene TRBV11-2 combines with J gene TRBJ2-7; D gene uncertain. This CDR3 has 12 residues. Trimming took off 1 base at V and 13 bases at J, with 14 bases between the two ends. In germline, CDR1 is SGHAT, CDR2 FQNNGV. The CDR3, as DNA: TGTGCCAGCAGCTTAGTAATCGGCCAGCTCTACGTC. It yields the protein CASSLVIGQLYV.

A remark on this clone: Germline and junction disagree at one end, which may indicate a read error. The CDR3 reads CATSRARGADVF. Here the CDR3 DNA reads TGTGCCACCAGCAGAGCGCGGGGGGCAGACGTATTC. The rearrangement links TRBV15 to TRBJ1-2; possible D gene TRBD1, 6 bases. The CDR3 runs to 12 residues. CDR1 and CDR2 (germline): LNHNV, YYDKDF (reference sequence).

The V gene is TRBV11-3, the J gene TRBJ2-2, with D uncertain. Deletions cut 4 bases from V and 3 bases from J, with 9 bases between. Germline CDR1 and CDR2: SGHNT and YENEEA. The CDR3 spans 14 residues. The CDR3 DNA is TGTGCCAGCAGCTCGTATGGAGACACCGGGGAGCTGTTTTTT. Its protein product is CASSSYGDTGELFF.

This clone has just a few counts. The chain is built from TRBV28 and TRBJ2-1; 15 bases fit TRBD2. Germline V gene lookup returns CDR1 MDHEN and CDR2 SYDVKM. The CDR3 is 17 residues long. The V and J ends lost 2 bases and 2 bases, in that order; junction bases with no gene match: 1. The DNA for the CDR3 is TGTGCCAGCAGTTTAGGGACTAGCGGGAGGCCCTACAATGAGCAGTTCTTC. It is translated as CASSLGTSGRPYNEQFF.

The chain joins TRBV19 to TRBJ1-1; possibly TRBD1 for D (5 bases). Germline lookup yields CDR1 LNHDA and CDR2 SQIVND (reference sequence). The germline V and J ends were trimmed by 5 bases and 11 bases, with 21 bases remaining between them. The CDR3 runs to 14 residues. The DNA of the CDR3 is TGTGCCAGTAGTCAGACGACAGCCTTTCTCGAGGCTTTCTTT. This sequence encodes CASSQTTAFLEAFF.

V is TRBV5-1 and J is TRBJ1-2, with D unclear. The germline V and J ends were trimmed by 4 bases and 2 bases, with 9 bases remaining between them. Germline CDR1 is SGHRS and CDR2 is YFSETQ. CDR3 length equals 13 residues. The CDR3 loop reads CASSPDLNYGYTF. CDR3 in DNA: TGCGCCAGCAGCCCGGACTTAAACTATGGCTACACCTTC.

The chain is built from TRBV6-1 and TRBJ2-7, with 9 bases aligning to TRBD1. Trimming took 9 bases from V and 6 from J; bases not matched to a gene: 6. Looked up from germline, CDR1 is MNHNS and CDR2 is SASEGT. There are 12 residues in the CDR3. DNA for the CDR3: TGTGCCAGTGGAGGACAGGGGAGCGAGCAGTACTTC. It translates to CASGGQGSEQYF.

The V and J genes are TRBV19 and TRBJ2-2, with 9 bases aligning to TRBD1. The ends lost 5 bases at V and 5 bases at J; junction bases unmatched: 6. The CDR3 covers 15 residues. The germline CDR1 and CDR2 sequences are LNHDA and SQIVND (reference sequence). The CDR3 nucleotides read TGTGCCAGTAGTCTAGGACAGGGGTTTACCGGGGAGCTGTTTTTT. It encodes CASSLGQGFTGELFF.